Included here is one T cell receptor beta chain sequence, with context. Its target is unknown. These data are taken from a study of siplizumab effects on memory and regulatory T cells. Study-level results: Proliferating siplizumab-culture Treg suppressive function went unconfirmed. Assignment of a naive or memory phenotype failed for roughly 75-97% of the proliferating CD4+ or CD8+ clones. Naive T cells looked more diverse than memory cells, and they looked like major contributors to the alloresponse.

Around 9.2 x 10^4 TCR templates underwent assay in every sample. Data came from immunoSEQ multiplex PCR; TCRdb stores just in-frame clones and leaves some out. The sample records about 110,000 clones, roughly 92% being singletons. The sample was CD4+ T cells sorted from blood. This clonotype originated in a human donor in good health.

In nucleotides, the CDR3 is TGTGCTAGTGGCCCAGGGACGAGCACAGATACGCAGTATTTT. It specifies CASGPGTSTDTQYF. The chain employs TRBV12-5 and TRBJ2-3; D is tentatively TRBD1 or TRBD2 (5 bases each). CDR3 length: 14 residues. V was pared by 6 bases and J by 0 bases, with 10 bases between. Germline CDR1 reads LGHNT; CDR2 reads FRNRAP.